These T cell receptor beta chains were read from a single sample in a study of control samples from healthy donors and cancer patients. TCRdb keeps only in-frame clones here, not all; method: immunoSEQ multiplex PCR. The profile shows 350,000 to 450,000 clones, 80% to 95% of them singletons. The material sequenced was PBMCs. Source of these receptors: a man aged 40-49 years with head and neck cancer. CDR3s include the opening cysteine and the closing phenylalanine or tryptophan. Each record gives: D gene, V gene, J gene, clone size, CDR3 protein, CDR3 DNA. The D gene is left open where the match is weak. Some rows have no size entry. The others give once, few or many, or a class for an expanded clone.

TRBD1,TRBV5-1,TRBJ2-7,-,CASSWARGTGEQYF,TGCGCCAGCAGCTGGGCGAGAGGGACAGGCGAGCAGTACTTC
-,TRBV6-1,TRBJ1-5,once,CASSEGAVSNQPQHF,TGTGCCAGCAGTGAAGGGGCTGTAAGCAATCAGCCCCAGCATTTT
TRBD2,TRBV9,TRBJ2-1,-,CASSVVAGGSYNEQFF,TGTGCCAGCAGCGTAGTAGCGGGGGGCTCCTACAATGAGCAGTTCTTC
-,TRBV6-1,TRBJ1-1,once,CASSEADTEAFF,TGTGCCAGCAGTGAAGCGGACACTGAAGCTTTCTTT
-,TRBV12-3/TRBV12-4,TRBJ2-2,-,CASSFTPGELFF,TGTGCCAGCAGTTTTACCCCCGGGGAGCTGTTTTTT
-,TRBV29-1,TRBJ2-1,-,CSVVPPLQRWSPGDEQFF,TGCAGCGTTGTGCCTCCATTGCAGCGTTGGTCCCCAGGGGATGAGCAGTTCTTC
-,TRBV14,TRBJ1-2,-,CASSQAQYWGYTF,TGTGCCAGCAGCCAAGCTCAGTATTGGGGATACACCTTC
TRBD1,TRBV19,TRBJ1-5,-,CASRDRVNQPQHF,TGTGCCAGTAGGGACAGGGTCAATCAGCCCCAGCATTTT
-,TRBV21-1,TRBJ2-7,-,CASSPDGFTWEQYF,TGTGCCAGCAGCCCTGACGGATTCACGTGGGAGCAGTACTTC
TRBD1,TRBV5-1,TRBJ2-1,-,CASSLGLTGGPNNQFF,TGCGCCAGCAGCTTGGGGTTGACAGGGGGCCCGAACAACCAGTTCTTC
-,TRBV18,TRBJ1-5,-,CASSPLGSMNQPQHF,TGTGCCAGCTCACCGCTCGGGTCAATGAATCAGCCCCAGCATTTT
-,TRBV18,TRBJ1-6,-,CASSPPNSPLHF,TGTGCCAGCTCACCACCAAATTCACCCCTCCACTTT
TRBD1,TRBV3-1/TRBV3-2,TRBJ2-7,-,CASSKYTGGSYEQYF,TGTGCCAGCAGTAAATATACAGGGGGCTCCTACGAGCAGTACTTC
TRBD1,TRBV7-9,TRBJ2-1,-,CASSFGGTGSFDEQFF,TGTGCCAGCAGCTTCGGAGGGACAGGGTCCTTCGATGAGCAGTTCTTC
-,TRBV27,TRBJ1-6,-,CASSLSRQAHSPLHF,TGTGCCAGCAGTTTATCGAGGCAAGCACATTCACCCCTCCACTTT
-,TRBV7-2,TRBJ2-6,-,CASSDPGANVLTF,TGTGCCAGCAGCGATCCTGGGGCCAACGTCCTGACTTTC
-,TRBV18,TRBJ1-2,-,CASSPATANYGYTF,TGTGCCAGCTCACCAGCGACCGCAAACTATGGCTACACCTTC
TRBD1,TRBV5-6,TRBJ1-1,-,CASSGDRGSPTEAFF,TGTGCCAGCAGCGGGGACAGGGGGTCTCCCACTGAAGCTTTCTTT
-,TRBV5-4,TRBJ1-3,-,CASSVQGSKTPTVLF,TGTGCCAGCAGCGTACAGGGTAGCAAAACCCCAACCGTTCTCTTT
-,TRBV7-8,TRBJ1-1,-,CASSLATGRGVNTEAFF,TGTGCCAGCAGCTTAGCGACCGGGAGGGGGGTGAACACTGAAGCTTTCTTT
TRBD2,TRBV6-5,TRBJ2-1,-,CASSYSWDYVYNEQFF,TGTGCCAGCAGTTACTCGTGGGACTACGTCTACAATGAGCAGTTCTTC
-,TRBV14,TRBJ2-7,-,CASSQVRGREEWYF,TGTGCCAGCAGCCAAGTACGTGGCAGGGAAGAATGGTACTTC
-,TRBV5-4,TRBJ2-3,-,CASSPQQGMTTGTQYF,TGTGCCAGCAGCCCTCAGCAGGGTATGACTACGGGTACGCAGTATTTT
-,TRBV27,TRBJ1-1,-,CASSPRDTNTEAFF,TGTGCCAGCAGTCCCCGGGACACCAACACTGAAGCTTTCTTT
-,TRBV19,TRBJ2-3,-,CASSLGRTLDTQYF,TGTGCCAGTAGTCTGGGACGGACCCTAGATACGCAGTATTTT
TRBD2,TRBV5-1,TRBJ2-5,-,CASSPLAGGSETQYF,TGCGCCAGCAGCCCATTAGCGGGAGGGTCAGAGACCCAGTACTTC
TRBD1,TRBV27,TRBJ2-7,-,CASSFRDRGLEQYF,TGTGCCAGCAGTTTTAGGGACAGGGGGCTCGAGCAGTACTTC
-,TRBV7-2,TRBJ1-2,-,CASSPSGSERIYGYTF,TGTGCCAGCAGCCCCAGCGGCTCGGAGAGGATCTATGGCTACACCTTC
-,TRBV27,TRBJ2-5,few,CASSSDSYTGETQYF,TGTGCCAGCAGTTCCGACAGCTACACGGGAGAGACCCAGTACTTC
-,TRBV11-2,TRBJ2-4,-,CASSLGAITGPKNIQYF,TGTGCCAGCAGCTTAGGAGCGATCACTGGGCCCAAAAACATTCAGTACTTC
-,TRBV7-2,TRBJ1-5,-,CASSGGEQPQHF,TGTGCCAGCAGCGGAGGGGAACAGCCCCAGCATTTT
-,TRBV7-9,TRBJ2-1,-,CASSSQGSEQFF,TGTGCCAGCAGCAGCCAGGGGAGTGAGCAGTTCTTC
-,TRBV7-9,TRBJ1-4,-,CASSPFRSATNEKLFF,TGTGCCAGCAGCCCCTTTCGGTCTGCAACTAATGAAAAACTGTTTTTT
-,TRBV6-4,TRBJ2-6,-,CASSDEGGAGANVLTF,TGTGCCAGCAGTGATGAGGGGGGCGCCGGGGCCAACGTCCTGACTTTC
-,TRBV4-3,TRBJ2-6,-,CASSLRTVLTGANVLTF,TGCGCCAGCAGCCTACGGACAGTCCTCACTGGGGCCAACGTCCTGACTTTC